The rows below give T cell receptor beta chains drawn from one sample of a study of T cell repertoires and Cas9 in healthy adults. The table came from immunoSEQ multiplex PCR; TCRdb's copy has only in-frame clones and leaves some out. This table has roughly 13,000 clones, nearly 90% appearing once. What was sequenced was Tregs (CD4+, CD25+, CD127-, CD137-, CD154-) from PBMCs; culture status not recorded. Every receptor here comes from a human donor in good health. The CDR3 runs from the conserved cysteine through the conserved F or W. D genes are given only for firm matches. Expanded clones are given a class, and other clones once, few, many or no size at all.

CDR3	DNA	V	length	J	size	D
CASSSGQGGTEAFF	TGTGCCAGCAGTTCCGGACAGGGAGGGACTGAAGCTTTCTTT	TRBV6-6	14	TRBJ1-1	few	TRBD1
CASSEGRGITQYF	TGTGCCAGCAGTGAAGGGCGGGGAATTACGCAGTATTTT	TRBV25-1	13	TRBJ2-3	NA	NA
CASFGPGRKNTEAFF	TGTGCCAGCTTCGGACCCGGACGGAAGAACACTGAAGCTTTCTTT	TRBV6-5	15	TRBJ1-1	once	NA
CASSGQGQGGLDTQYF	TGTGCCAGCAGCGGACAGGGGCAAGGGGGGCTAGATACGCAGTATTTT	TRBV7-3	16	TRBJ2-3	NA	TRBD1
CAWSVSGNPYGYTF	TGTGCCTGGAGTGTCTCAGGGAATCCCTATGGCTACACCTTC	TRBV30	14	TRBJ1-2	NA	NA
CASSPTADTEAFF	TGTGCCAGCAGCCCGACGGCGGACACTGAAGCTTTCTTT	TRBV9	13	TRBJ1-1	NA	NA
CASSLERTVGEKLFF	TGTGCCAGCAGCTTAGAGCGCACTGTTGGAGAAAAACTGTTTTTT	TRBV7-9	15	TRBJ1-4	once	NA
CASSSETANYGYTF	TGCGCCAGCAGCTCAGAGACAGCTAACTATGGCTACACCTTC	TRBV5-1	14	TRBJ1-2	once	NA
CASSLQQGQYGYTF	TGTGCCAGCAGCTTACAACAGGGACAATATGGCTACACCTTC	TRBV7-6	14	TRBJ1-2	NA	NA
CASSWTGILNNNSPLHF	TGTGCCAGCAGTTGGACAGGGATCCTTAATAATAATTCACCCCTCCACTTT	TRBV27	17	TRBJ1-6	NA	TRBD1
CASSYSGQGASEAFF	TGTGCCAGCAGTTACTCGGGTCAGGGGGCATCTGAAGCTTTCTTT	TRBV6-5	15	TRBJ1-1	NA	TRBD1
CATSRDQGGRTDTQYF	TGTGCCACCAGCAGAGATCAGGGGGGCCGCACAGATACGCAGTATTTT	TRBV15	16	TRBJ2-3	NA	NA
CASKRGGELFF	TGTGCCAGCAAGAGAGGCGGGGAGCTGTTTTTT	TRBV6-6	11	TRBJ2-2	NA	NA
CASSPGALTTYGYTF	TGCGCCAGCAGCCCGGGGGCGTTAACTACCTATGGCTACACCTTC	TRBV5-1	15	TRBJ1-2	once	NA
CASSKGDNSNQPQHF	TGTGCCAGCAGCAAAGGCGACAATAGCAATCAGCCCCAGCATTTT	TRBV21-1	15	TRBJ1-5	NA	NA
CASSLGRTGGRYDNEQFF	TGCGCCAGCAGCTTGGGAAGAACAGGTGGCCGGTACGACAATGAGCAGTTCTTC	TRBV5-1	18	TRBJ2-1	NA	NA
CASSLPGQFSYNEQFF	TGTGCCAGCAGCCTCCCGGGACAGTTTTCCTACAATGAGCAGTTCTTC	TRBV7-3	16	TRBJ2-1	NA	TRBD1
CASSGVLSEYTGELFF	TGTGCCAGCAGTGGGGTCCTGTCGGAATACACCGGGGAGCTGTTTTTT	TRBV6-6	16	TRBJ2-2	NA	NA
CAISESGTLKGYTF	TGTGCCATCAGTGAGTCCGGGACGTTAAAGGGCTACACCTTC	TRBV10-3	14	TRBJ1-2	once	NA
CASGMGEPMTGELFF	TGTGCCAGTGGCATGGGAGAGCCTATGACCGGGGAGCTGTTTTTT	TRBV19	15	TRBJ2-2	NA	NA
CASSYHTGVEAFF	TGTGCCAGCAGTTACCACACAGGTGTTGAAGCTTTCTTT	TRBV6-6	13	TRBJ1-1	once	NA
CASSDPGERETQYF	TGTGCCAGCAGTGATCCAGGGGAGCGAGAGACCCAGTACTTC	TRBV2	14	TRBJ2-5	NA	NA
CAPKGQKNTEAFF	TGTGCCCCCAAGGGACAGAAGAACACTGAAGCTTTCTTT	TRBV10-3	13	TRBJ1-1	NA	TRBD1
CASSLSQGEGYTF	TGTGCCAGCAGTCTTTCACAGGGGGAAGGCTACACCTTC	TRBV7-9	13	TRBJ1-2	NA	TRBD1
CASSIGLAGSSYEQYF	TGTGCCAGCAGCATCGGACTAGCGGGCAGCTCCTACGAGCAGTACTTC	TRBV7-2	16	TRBJ2-7	NA	TRBD2